Listed below are T cell receptor beta chains from one sample, sequenced in a study of OX40 agonist ivuxolimab in advanced cancers. Clones were read by immunoSEQ multiplex PCR, and TCRdb kept only the in-frame ones, dropping some. The table shows about 71,000 clones, with about 81% occurring only once. Sequenced material: CD4+ or CD8+ T cells sorted from blood, taken in a trial of the OX40 agonist ivuxolimab. Every receptor here comes from an adult with an advanced solid tumor such as melanoma, head and neck, liver or kidney cancer. Both conserved end residues are part of each CDR3.

TRBV5-1	TRBJ2-2	CASSLRQGNPGELFF
TRBV5-4	TRBJ1-6	CASSLETGATSPLHF
TRBV6-1	TRBJ1-4	CASSLEKREKLFF
TRBV28	TRBJ1-1	CASSTQIEAFF
TRBV7-3	TRBJ2-3	CASSRAGITDTQYF
TRBV11-2	TRBJ1-3	CASSSLNSLQGNTIYF
TRBV7-2	TRBJ1-5	CASSLEWGVGQPQHF
TRBV6-5	TRBJ1-1	CASRTGGPEGTEAFF
TRBV7-8	TRBJ2-3	CASKWTGGSDTQYF
TRBV21-1	TRBJ1-1	CASSTAFWGGTEAFF
TRBV6-5	TRBJ1-2	CASSLGQYSNYGYTF
TRBV7-2	TRBJ1-2	CASSRTVGQFYGYTF
TRBV21-1	TRBJ1-6	CASNRGEQTHRLNSPLHF
TRBV5-1	TRBJ2-1	CASSLVFGTGSNEQFF
TRBV6-1	TRBJ2-1	CASSVEYDNNEQFF
TRBV7-2	TRBJ2-7	CASSPTGTYEQYF
TRBV7-2	TRBJ2-3	CASSLAASPDTQYF
TRBV10-1	TRBJ2-7	CASSEWEGAGLDQNEQYF
TRBV5-5	TRBJ2-7	CASSPVPASGRYEQYF
TRBV30	TRBJ1-5	CAWRAPGQGYQPQHF
TRBV18	TRBJ2-5	CASSPLAGAQETQYF
TRBV2	TRBJ1-1	CASTWGEHTEAFF
TRBV5-6	TRBJ2-5	CASSVRGRETQYF
TRBV15	TRBJ1-2	CATSILTGPNYGYTF
TRBV7-8	TRBJ1-6	CASSPGQQVNSPLHF
TRBV7-9	TRBJ2-2	CASSPWTDQTGELFF